The entry below describes one TCR beta chain. The data are from a study of T cell repertoires in cytomegalovirus infection. TCRdb passed the reads through MiXCR, listing each CDR3 protein once. The profile shows more than 400,000 distinct CDR3 sequences, more than 25% of them singletons. This CDR3 spans 15 amino acids. V gave up 7 bases and J gave up 1 base; unmatched junction bases: 6. CDR1 and CDR2 from the germline V gene are LNHDA and SQIVND (reference sequence). The chain joins TRBV19 to TRBJ2-5; 10 bases fit TRBD2. Sequencing was done on a sample of PBMCs. The source is a human donor in good health (CMV status not recorded). Some clones in this sample may be carry-over from other donors' samples. The CDR3 DNA follows: TGTGCCAGTAAGAAGCGGGAGGGGGGCCAAGAGACCCAGTACTTC. This translates into CASKKREGGQETQYF.